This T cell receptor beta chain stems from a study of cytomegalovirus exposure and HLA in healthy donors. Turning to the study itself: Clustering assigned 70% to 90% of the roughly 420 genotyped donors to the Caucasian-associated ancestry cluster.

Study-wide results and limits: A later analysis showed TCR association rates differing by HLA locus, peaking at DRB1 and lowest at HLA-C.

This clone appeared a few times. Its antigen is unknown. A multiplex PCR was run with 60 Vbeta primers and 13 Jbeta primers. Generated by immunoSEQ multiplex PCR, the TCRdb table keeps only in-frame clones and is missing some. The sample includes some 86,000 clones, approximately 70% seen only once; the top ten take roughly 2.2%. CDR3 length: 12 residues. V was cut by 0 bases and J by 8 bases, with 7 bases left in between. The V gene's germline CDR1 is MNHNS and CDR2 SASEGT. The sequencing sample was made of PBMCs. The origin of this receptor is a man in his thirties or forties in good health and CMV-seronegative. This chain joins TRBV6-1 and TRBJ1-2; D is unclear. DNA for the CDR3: TGTGCCAGCAGTGAAGCGAAACGGGGCTACACCTTC. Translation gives CASSEAKRGYTF.